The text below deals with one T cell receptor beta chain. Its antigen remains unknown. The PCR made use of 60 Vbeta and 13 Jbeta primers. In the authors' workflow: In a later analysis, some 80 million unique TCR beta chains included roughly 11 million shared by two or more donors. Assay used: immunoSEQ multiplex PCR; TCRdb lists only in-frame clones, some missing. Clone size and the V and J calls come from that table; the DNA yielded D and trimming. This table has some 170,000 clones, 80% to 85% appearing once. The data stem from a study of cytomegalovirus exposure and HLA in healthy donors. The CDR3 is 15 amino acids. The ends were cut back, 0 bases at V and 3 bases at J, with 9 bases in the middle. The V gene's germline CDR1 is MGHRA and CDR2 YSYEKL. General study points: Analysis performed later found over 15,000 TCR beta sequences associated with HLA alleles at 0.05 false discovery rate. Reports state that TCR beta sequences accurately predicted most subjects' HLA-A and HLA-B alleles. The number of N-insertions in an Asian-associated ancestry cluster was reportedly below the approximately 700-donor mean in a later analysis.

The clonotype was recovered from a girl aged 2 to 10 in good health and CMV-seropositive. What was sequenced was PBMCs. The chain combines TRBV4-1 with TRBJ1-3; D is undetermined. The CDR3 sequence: CASSQDPRDGNTIYF. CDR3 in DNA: TGCGCCAGCAGCCAAGATCCGAGGGATGGAAACACCATATATTTT.